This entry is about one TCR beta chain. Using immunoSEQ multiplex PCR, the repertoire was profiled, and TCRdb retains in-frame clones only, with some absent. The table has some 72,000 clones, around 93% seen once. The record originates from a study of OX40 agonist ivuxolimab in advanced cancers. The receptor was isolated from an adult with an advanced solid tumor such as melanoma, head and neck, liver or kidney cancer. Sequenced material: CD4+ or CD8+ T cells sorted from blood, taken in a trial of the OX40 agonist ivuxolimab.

CDR3 DNA sequence: TGCGCCAGCAGCCAACCATTAAATGAGCAGTTCTTC. Its protein is CASSQPLNEQFF. The chain couples TRBV4-1 to TRBJ2-1; D ambiguous. The CDR3 consists of 12 residues. The V gene's germline CDR1 is MGHRA and CDR2 YSYEKL. V was cut by 2 bases and J by 7 bases, with 6 bases left in between.